This entry describes one TCR beta chain. This sample was taken from a study of cytomegalovirus exposure and HLA in healthy donors. Profiling relied on immunoSEQ multiplex PCR, and the TCRdb table lists in-frame clones only, not all of them. The sample records about 110,000 clones, approximately 85% being singletons. Trimming at V came to 1 base and at J to 0 bases, leaving 4 bases not matched to a gene. Per the germline V gene, CDR1 is SGHDT and CDR2 is YYEEEE. CDR3 length: 16 residues. The chain joins TRBV5-6 to TRBJ2-3; the match to TRBD1 covers 8 bases. The sample was PBMCs. The receptor's source is a young woman in good health and CMV-seronegative. The CDR3 region is CASSLRTGKSTDTQYF. CDR3 nucleotide sequence: TGTGCCAGCAGCTTGAGGACAGGGAAAAGCACAGATACGCAGTATTTT.